These 27 T cell receptor beta chains were sequenced from one sample in a study of T cells in Graves' hyperthyroidism and ophthalmopathy. Using RNA transcripts as the source, TCR beta CDR3 regions were amplified. First-round RT-PCR with HTBI primers amplified the TCR CDR3 region. TCRdb re-analysed the multiplex PCR reads in MiXCR, keeping a single row per CDR3 protein. The repertoire consists of fewer than 450,000 distinct CDR3 sequences, with more than 12% occurring once and the leading ten covering 25% to 30%. The specimen was blood. Receptors were obtained from a man aged 50-59 years with Graves' ophthalmopathy.

At least ten counts were recorded for this clonotype. V gene TRBV3-1 combines with J gene TRBJ2-7; 10 nucleotides line up with TRBD2. CDR3 length: 20 residues. Trimming at V came to 5 bases and at J to 4 bases, leaving 23 bases not matched to a gene. The germline CDR1 and CDR2 sequences are LGHDT and YNNKEL (reference sequence). For the CDR3, the DNA is TGTGCCAGCAGCGCAGAACTAGCGGGACTAGGAAAGGGCTCACGTTACGAGCAGTACTTC. Its protein is CASSAELAGLGKGSRYEQYF.

The table lists this clonotype with many counts. The chain carries TRBV3-1 and TRBJ1-2, with 8 bases fitting TRBD1. CDR1 and CDR2 from the germline V gene are LGHDT and YNNKEL (reference sequence). V shed 1 base and J 4 bases; nucleotides not matched to a gene: 8. This CDR3 is built from 16 residues. In nucleotides, the CDR3 is TGTGCCAGCAGCCAAGGGAGGACAGGGAGGTCCTATGGCTACACCTTC. Its translation is CASSQGRTGRSYGYTF.

This clonotype was seen a handful of times. The chain recombines TRBV14 with TRBJ1-5; the D is unclear. The V end was cut by 2 bases, the J end by 5 bases, with 10 bases between. The CDR3 length is 14 residues. Germline V gene sequence: CDR1 SGHDN, CDR2 FVKESK. The CDR3 loop reads CASSQIGLDQPQHF. CDR3 in DNA: TGTGCCAGCAGCCAAATCGGGCTGGATCAGCCCCAGCATTTT.

This clonotype was counted at least ten times. The chain recombines TRBV10-2 with TRBJ2-2; D remains ambiguous. Between the trimmed V and J ends, which lost 7 bases and 0 bases, there was a span of 6 bases. Germline V gene data show CDR1 as WSHSY and CDR2 as SAAADI. The CDR3 sequence is 13 residues long. CDR3 loop: CASIVANTGELFF. Written as DNA, the CDR3 is TGCGCCAGCATTGTAGCGAACACCGGGGAGCTGTTTTTT.

The sample holds many counts of this clonotype. This chain links TRBV9 with TRBJ2-3, with TRBD2 matching 7 bases. CDR1 and CDR2 (germline): SGDLS, YYNGEE. Trimming at V came to 0 bases and at J to 5 bases, leaving 12 bases not matched to a gene. This CDR3 is built from 17 residues. The CDR3 protein is CASSVEDKGGPVDTQYF. Here the CDR3 DNA reads TGTGCCAGCAGCGTAGAAGATAAGGGAGGGCCCGTAGATACGCAGTATTTT.

This clonotype was counted ten times or more. This chain joins TRBV2 and TRBJ2-7; 8 bases line up with TRBD2. The CDR3 extends over 16 amino acids. From germline, CDR1 is SNHLY and CDR2 FYNNEI. After removal of 6 bases from V and 2 bases from J, the junction contained 12 bases not matched to a gene. CDR3 sequence: CASREHDSGTTYEQYF. The DNA of the CDR3 is TGTGCCAGCAGAGAACACGATAGCGGGACAACCTACGAGCAGTACTTC.

This clonotype was seen repeatedly, ten times or more. This sequence joins TRBV2 and TRBJ1-5, with TRBD1 matching 7 bases. Looked up from germline, CDR1 is SNHLY and CDR2 is FYNNEI. The CDR3 sequence is 14 residues long. V dropped 5 bases and J dropped 4; count of bases not matched to a gene: 5. Here the CDR3 DNA reads TGTGCCAGCAGTAGAGACAGGGTTAATCAGCCCCAGCATTTT. Translated: CASSRDRVNQPQHF.

The chain joins TRBV6-1 to TRBJ2-1, with D perhaps matching TRBD2 (6 bases). The germline CDR1 and CDR2 sequences are MNHNS and SASEGT. Deletions cut 6 bases from V and 4 bases from J, with 22 bases between. The CDR3 loop spans 17 amino acids. CDR3 residues: CASRAGRNPNHYNEQFF. CDR3 nucleotides: TGTGCCAGCAGGGCGGGGCGGAACCCCAATCATTACAATGAGCAGTTCTTC.

This clonotype came up many times. This chain connects TRBV20-1 to TRBJ2-5; 11 positions match TRBD1. Germline V gene sequence: CDR1 DFQATT, CDR2 SNEGSKA (reference sequence). This CDR3 has 12 amino acids. The CDR3: CSTPGQGVPQYF. The CDR3 DNA is TGCAGCACCCCGGGACAGGGGGTTCCCCAGTACTTC.

This chain uses TRBV6-2 or TRBV6-3 with TRBJ2-3, with 13 bases lining up with TRBD2. Trimming removed 2 bases from V and 4 bases from J; junction bases left unmatched: 6. The germline V gene has CDR1 MNHEY and CDR2 SVGEGT. The CDR3 runs 17 residues. The CDR3 here is CASSYPGLAGLPDTQYF. For the CDR3, the DNA is TGTGCCAGCAGTTACCCGGGACTAGCGGGACTCCCAGATACGCAGTATTTT.

This clonotype was observed at least ten times. V is TRBV11-1 and J is TRBJ2-1; 8 bases line up with TRBD1. The CDR3 is made up of 16 amino acids. With 4 bases clipped from V and 1 base from J, the junction kept 6 bases outside the gene matches. Germline V gene data show CDR1 as SGHAT and CDR2 as FQDESV (reference sequence). CDR3 DNA sequence: TGTGCCAGCAGCTCCCCAACAGGGGGTTCCTACAATGAGCAGTTCTTC. Its translation: CASSSPTGGSYNEQFF.

In its sample, this clonotype was seen many times. This sequence joins TRBV20-1 and TRBJ1-5; no definite D call. Germline lookup yields CDR1 DFQATT and CDR2 SNEGSKA (reference sequence). V lost 6 bases to trimming and J lost 4 bases, with 13 bases between them. The CDR3 length is 13 residues. The CDR3 sequence is CSAVFSGNQPQHF. The CDR3 region has the DNA TGCAGTGCCGTGTTTTCGGGGAATCAGCCCCAGCATTTT.

J is TRBJ1-1 and V is TRBV10-3, with D tentatively TRBD1 (6 bases). Trimming left V 9 bases short and J 1 base short, with 12 bases between. Germline V gives CDR1 ENHRY, CDR2 SYGVKD. CDR3 length: 13 residues. The CDR3 DNA sequence: TGTGCCATTTGGCAGGGGTGGAACACTGAAGCTTTCTTT. Amino acid sequence: CAIWQGWNTEAFF.

CDR3 DNA sequence: TGTGCCACCAGTGATTCCGGGACAGGGGGCTCTGGGGCCAACGTCCTGACTTTC. It encodes CATSDSGTGGSGANVLTF. The chain combines TRBV24-1 with TRBJ2-6; the match to TRBD1 covers 11 bases. Germline values: CDR1 KGHDR, CDR2 SFDVKD. Trimming removed 2 bases from V and 0 bases from J; junction bases left unmatched: 2. This CDR3 is 18 amino acids long.

The rearrangement links TRBV5-1 to TRBJ2-6; D unresolved. The germline V gene has CDR1 SGHRS and CDR2 YFSETQ. There are 16 residues in the CDR3. Trimming removed 4 bases from V and 0 bases from J, with 11 bases in between. CDR3: CASSRTPLSGANVLTF. CDR3 bases: TGCGCCAGCAGCCGAACACCGCTCTCTGGGGCCAACGTCCTGACTTTC.

This clonotype was observed many times. The chain couples TRBV30 to TRBJ2-5; TRBD2 agrees at 13 bases. The V segment lost 2 bases and the J segment 5 bases; nucleotides outside the gene matches: 8. The CDR3 runs 16 residues. Germline V CDR1 and CDR2: GTSNPN, SVGIG (reference sequence). This chain's CDR3 is CAWSSGLAGARETQYF. The CDR3, as DNA: TGTGCCTGGAGTTCTGGACTAGCGGGGGCACGGGAGACCCAGTACTTC.

There are a few counts of this clonotype. The gene calls are TRBV29-1 and TRBJ2-1, with D perhaps being TRBD1 or TRBD2 (5 bases each). The CDR3 contains 14 residues. Germline values: CDR1 SQVTM, CDR2 ANQGSEA. V was clipped by 6 bases and J by 4 bases, with 16 bases between them. CDR3: CSVGSGTGYNEQFF. In nucleotides, the CDR3 is TGCAGCGTGGGGTCCGGGACGGGGTACAATGAGCAGTTCTTC.

This clonotype was found a few times. This chain joins TRBV7-3 and TRBJ2-2; D tentatively reads TRBD1 or TRBD2 (5 bases each). The V gene's germline CDR1 is SGHTA and CDR2 FQGTGA. The CDR3 contains 13 residues. V shed 6 bases and J shed 8 bases, with 13 bases lying between them. The CDR3 sequence: CASRKREGGELFF. The CDR3 DNA follows: TGTGCCAGCAGGAAAAGAGAGGGGGGGGAGCTGTTTTTT.

This clonotype has just a few counts. The V call is TRBV29-1, the J call TRBJ1-1; D ambiguous. Germline V gene sequence: CDR1 SQVTM, CDR2 ANQGSEA. The length of the CDR3 is 10 residues. Trimming left V 7 bases short and J 1 base short, with 4 bases between. CDR3 sequence reads: CSDGNTEAFF. Written as DNA, the CDR3 is TGCAGCGATGGGAACACTGAAGCTTTCTTT.

V is TRBV12-3 or TRBV12-4 and J is TRBJ2-1; 12 nucleotides align to TRBD2. CDR3 length: 15 residues. With 6 bases clipped from V and 4 bases from J, the junction kept 4 bases outside the gene matches. CDR3 sequence (DNA): TGTGCCAGCAGATCAACTAGCGGGAGGTACAATGAGCAGTTCTTC. Its protein product is CASRSTSGRYNEQFF.

This clonotype came up many times. The genes are TRBV7-8 and TRBJ2-2; 9 nucleotides line up with TRBD2. Trimming cost V 6 bases and J 5 bases; bases outside gene matches: 16. Germline values: CDR1 SGHVS, CDR2 FQNEAQ. The CDR3 is 18 residues long. The CDR3 reads CASRSLAGAGGGTGELFF. CDR3 DNA sequence: TGTGCCAGCAGGAGCTTAGCGGGTGCGGGAGGGGGAACCGGGGAGCTGTTTTTT.

The chain couples TRBV29-1 to TRBJ2-5; perhaps TRBD2 as D (5 bases). CDR1 SQVTM and CDR2 ANQGSEA come from the germline V gene. The V end was cut by 3 bases, the J end by 2 bases, with 10 bases between. This CDR3 comprises 13 residues. CDR3 coding DNA: TGCAGCGTTGATGCTCGGACTCAAGAGACCCAGTACTTC. It codes for CSVDARTQETQYF.

This chain joins TRBV13 and TRBJ2-7, with TRBD2 as a possible D gene (5 bases). Per germline, CDR1 PRHDT and CDR2 FYEKMQ (reference sequence). Deletions cut 0 bases from V and 5 bases from J, with 11 bases between. The CDR3 runs to 14 residues. The CDR3 sequence: CASSLGLAGHEQYF. The CDR3 region has the DNA TGTGCCAGCAGCTTAGGTCTAGCCGGGCACGAGCAGTACTTC.

Concerning this clonotype: A junction boundary mismatches the germline segment, possibly from a read error. The genes are TRBV6-1 and TRBJ2-2; D not resolved. CDR3 length: 16 amino acids. Germline V gives CDR1 MNHNS, CDR2 SASEGT. The CDR3 bases are TGTGCCAGCAATGAAGGGTCGCTCGGGAACACCGGGGAGCTGTTTTTT. It codes for CASNEGSLGNTGELFF.

Many counts were recorded for this clonotype. The chain uses TRBV11-2 and TRBJ2-7, with D perhaps being TRBD1 or TRBD2 (5 bases each). The germline CDR1 and CDR2 sequences are SGHAT and FQNNGV. The CDR3 extends over 14 amino acids. Deletions cut 4 bases from V and 2 bases from J, with 12 bases between. The CDR3 DNA reads as TGTGCCAGCAGCTCAAATTCGGGGCCCTACGAGCAGTACTTC. It is translated as CASSSNSGPYEQYF.

The sample holds many counts of this clonotype. V is TRBV20-1 and J is TRBJ2-7; TRBD1 aligns across 10 bases. Germline-derived CDR1 and CDR2 are DFQATT and SNEGSKA (reference sequence). This CDR3 region has 15 residues. V lost 5 bases and J lost 3; bases outside the gene matches: 10. CDR3 in DNA: TGCAGTGCTCATCGGGACAGGGGTGTTTTCTACGAGCAGTACTTC. Its translation is CSAHRDRGVFYEQYF.

The V call is TRBV3-1, the J call TRBJ1-2, with D possibly TRBD1 on 6 matching bases. The length of the CDR3 is 14 residues. Trimming took 4 bases from V and 2 from J, leaving 11 bases between them. CDR1 LGHDT and CDR2 YNNKEL come from the germline V gene (reference sequence). The CDR3: CASSRGTLNYGYTF. Here the CDR3 DNA reads TGTGCCAGCAGCCGCGGGACACTCAACTATGGCTACACCTTC. Combining the CDR3 with reference TRBV3-1 and TRBJ1-2 gives the whole variable domain DTAVSQTPKYLVTQMGNDKSIKCEQNLGHDTMYWYKQDSKKFLKIMFSYNNKELIINETVPNRFSPKSPDKAHLNLHINSLELGDSAVYFCASSRGTLNYGYTFGSGTRLTVV.